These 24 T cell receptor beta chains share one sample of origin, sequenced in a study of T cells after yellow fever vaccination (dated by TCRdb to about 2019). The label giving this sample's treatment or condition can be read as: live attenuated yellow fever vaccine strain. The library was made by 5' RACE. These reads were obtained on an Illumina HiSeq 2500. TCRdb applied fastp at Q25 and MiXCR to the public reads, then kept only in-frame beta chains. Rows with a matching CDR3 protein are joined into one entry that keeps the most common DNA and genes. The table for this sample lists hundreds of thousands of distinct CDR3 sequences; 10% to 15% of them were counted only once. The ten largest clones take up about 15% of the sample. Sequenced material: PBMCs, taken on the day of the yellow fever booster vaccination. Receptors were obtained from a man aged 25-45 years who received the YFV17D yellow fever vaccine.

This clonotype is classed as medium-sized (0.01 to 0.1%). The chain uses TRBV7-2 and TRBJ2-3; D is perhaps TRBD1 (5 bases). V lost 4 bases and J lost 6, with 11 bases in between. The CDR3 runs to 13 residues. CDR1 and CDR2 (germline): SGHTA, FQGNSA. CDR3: CASSSQGSDTQYF. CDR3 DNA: TGTGCCAGCAGCTCGCAGGGATCGGATACGCAGTATTTT.

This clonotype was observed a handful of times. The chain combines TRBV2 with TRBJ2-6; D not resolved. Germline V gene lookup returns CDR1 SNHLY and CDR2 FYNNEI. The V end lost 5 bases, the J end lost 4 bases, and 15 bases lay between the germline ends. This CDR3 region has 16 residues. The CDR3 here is CASSPDRPGGANVLTF. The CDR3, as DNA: TGTGCCAGCAGTCCGGATAGACCTGGAGGGGCCAACGTCCTGACTTTC.

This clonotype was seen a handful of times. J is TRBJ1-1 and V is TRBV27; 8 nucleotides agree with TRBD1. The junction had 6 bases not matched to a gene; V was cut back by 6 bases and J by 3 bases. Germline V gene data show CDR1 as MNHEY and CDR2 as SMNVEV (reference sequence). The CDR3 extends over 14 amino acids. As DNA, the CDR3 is TGTGCCAGCAGCCTTTGGACAGGGCACACTGAAGCTTTCTTT. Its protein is CASSLWTGHTEAFF.

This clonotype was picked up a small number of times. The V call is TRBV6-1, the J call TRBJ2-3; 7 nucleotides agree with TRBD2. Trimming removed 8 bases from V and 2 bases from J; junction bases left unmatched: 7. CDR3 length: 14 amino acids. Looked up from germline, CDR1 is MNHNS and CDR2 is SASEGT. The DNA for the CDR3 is TGTGCCAGCTGGGAGGGGCTATACACAGATACGCAGTATTTT. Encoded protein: CASWEGLYTDTQYF.

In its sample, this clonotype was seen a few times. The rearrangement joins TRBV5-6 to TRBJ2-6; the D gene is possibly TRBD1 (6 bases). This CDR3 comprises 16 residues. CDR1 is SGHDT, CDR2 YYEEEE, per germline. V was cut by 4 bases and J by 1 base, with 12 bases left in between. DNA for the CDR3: TGTGCCAGCAGCACAAAAGGGGGATCTGGGGCCAACGTCCTGACTTTC. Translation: CASSTKGGSGANVLTF.

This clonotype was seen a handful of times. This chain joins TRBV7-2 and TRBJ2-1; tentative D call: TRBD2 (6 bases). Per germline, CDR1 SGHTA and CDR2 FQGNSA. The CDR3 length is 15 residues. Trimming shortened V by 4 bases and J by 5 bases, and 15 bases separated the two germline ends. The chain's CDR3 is CASSSVGRTHNEQFF. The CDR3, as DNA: TGTGCCAGCAGCTCCGTAGGGAGGACACACAATGAGCAGTTCTTC.

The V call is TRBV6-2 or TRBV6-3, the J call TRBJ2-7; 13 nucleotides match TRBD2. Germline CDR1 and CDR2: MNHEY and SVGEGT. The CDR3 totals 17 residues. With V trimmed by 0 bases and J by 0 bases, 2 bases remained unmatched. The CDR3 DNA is TGTGCCAGCAGTTACTCGGGACTAGCGGGACGCTCCTACGAGCAGTACTTC. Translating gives CASSYSGLAGRSYEQYF.

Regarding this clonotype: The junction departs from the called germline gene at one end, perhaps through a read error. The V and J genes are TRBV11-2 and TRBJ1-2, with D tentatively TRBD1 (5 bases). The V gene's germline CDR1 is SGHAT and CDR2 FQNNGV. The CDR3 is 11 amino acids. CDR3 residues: CASSPGSGGHF. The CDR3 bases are TGTGCCAGCAGCCCAGGGTCCGGAGGGCACTTC.

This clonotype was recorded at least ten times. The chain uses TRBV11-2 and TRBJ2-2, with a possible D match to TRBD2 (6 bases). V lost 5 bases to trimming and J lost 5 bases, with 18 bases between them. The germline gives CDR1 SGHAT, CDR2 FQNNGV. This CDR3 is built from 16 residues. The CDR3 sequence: CASSRAPGSRTGELFF. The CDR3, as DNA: TGTGCCAGCAGCAGAGCCCCCGGGAGTAGAACCGGGGAGCTGTTTTTT.

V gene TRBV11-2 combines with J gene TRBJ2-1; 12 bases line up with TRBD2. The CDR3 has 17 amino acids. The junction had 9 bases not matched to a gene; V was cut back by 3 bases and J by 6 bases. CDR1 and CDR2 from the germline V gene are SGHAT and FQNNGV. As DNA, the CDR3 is TGTGCCAGCAGCTTTCTGACTAGCGGGAGATTCAGCAATGAGCAGTTCTTC. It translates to CASSFLTSGRFSNEQFF.

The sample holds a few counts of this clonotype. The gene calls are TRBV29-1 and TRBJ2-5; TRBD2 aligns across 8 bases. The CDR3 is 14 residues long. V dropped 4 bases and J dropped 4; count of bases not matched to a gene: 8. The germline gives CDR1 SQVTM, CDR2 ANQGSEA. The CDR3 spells CSVGEGLGGETQYF. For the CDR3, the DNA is TGCAGCGTTGGGGAGGGACTAGGGGGAGAGACCCAGTACTTC.

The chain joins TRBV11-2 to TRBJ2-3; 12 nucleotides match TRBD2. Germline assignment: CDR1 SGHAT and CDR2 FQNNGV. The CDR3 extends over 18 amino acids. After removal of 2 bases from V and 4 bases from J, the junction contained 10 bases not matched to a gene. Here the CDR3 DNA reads TGTGCCAGCAGCTTATTTAGGGCGACTAGCGGGAGACCAGATACGCAGTATTTT. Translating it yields CASSLFRATSGRPDTQYF.

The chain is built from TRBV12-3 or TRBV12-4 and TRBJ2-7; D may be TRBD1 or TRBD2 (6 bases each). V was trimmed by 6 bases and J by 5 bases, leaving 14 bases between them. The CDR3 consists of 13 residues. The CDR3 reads CASSPLGGHEQYF. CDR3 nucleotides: TGTGCCAGCAGCCCTTTGGGGGGCCACGAGCAGTACTTC.

Here the CDR3 DNA reads TGTGCCACCAGCAGAACACCTGGAAACACCATATATTTT. It translates to CATSRTPGNTIYF. The V and J genes are TRBV15 and TRBJ1-3; D gene ambiguous. The germline V gene encodes CDR1 LNHNV and CDR2 YYDKDF (reference sequence). This CDR3 region has 13 residues. V was pared by 2 bases and J by 2 bases, with 4 bases between.

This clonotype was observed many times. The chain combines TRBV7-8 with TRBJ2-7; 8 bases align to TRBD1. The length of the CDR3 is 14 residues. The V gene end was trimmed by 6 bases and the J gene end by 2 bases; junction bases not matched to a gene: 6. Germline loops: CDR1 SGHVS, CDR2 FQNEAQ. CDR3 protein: CASRGTGTTYEQYF. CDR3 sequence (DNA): TGTGCCAGCAGGGGGACAGGTACTACCTACGAGCAGTACTTC.

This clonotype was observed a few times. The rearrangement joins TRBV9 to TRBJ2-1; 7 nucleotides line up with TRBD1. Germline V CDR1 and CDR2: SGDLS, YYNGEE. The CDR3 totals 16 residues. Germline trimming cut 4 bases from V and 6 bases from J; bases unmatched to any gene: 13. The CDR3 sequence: CASSYQADRRINEQFF. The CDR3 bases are TGTGCCAGCAGCTACCAAGCGGACAGGCGAATCAATGAGCAGTTCTTC.

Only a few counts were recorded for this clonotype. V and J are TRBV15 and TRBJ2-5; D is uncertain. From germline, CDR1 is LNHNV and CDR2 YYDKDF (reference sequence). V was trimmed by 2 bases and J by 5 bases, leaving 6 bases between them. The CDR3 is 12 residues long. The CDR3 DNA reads TGTGCCACCAGCAGATCCTTGGAGACCCAGTACTTC. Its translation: CATSRSLETQYF.

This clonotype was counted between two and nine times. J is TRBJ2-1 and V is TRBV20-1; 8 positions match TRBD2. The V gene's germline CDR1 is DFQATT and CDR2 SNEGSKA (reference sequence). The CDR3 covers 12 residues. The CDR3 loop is CGTGTSYNEQFF. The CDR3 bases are TGCGGTACCGGGACTAGTTACAATGAGCAGTTCTTC.

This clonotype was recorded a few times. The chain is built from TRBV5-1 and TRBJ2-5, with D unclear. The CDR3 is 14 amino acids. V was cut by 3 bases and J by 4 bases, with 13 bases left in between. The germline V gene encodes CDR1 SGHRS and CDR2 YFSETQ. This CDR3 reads CASSWGNRRETQYF. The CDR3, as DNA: TGCGCCAGCAGCTGGGGAAACAGACGAGAGACCCAGTACTTC.

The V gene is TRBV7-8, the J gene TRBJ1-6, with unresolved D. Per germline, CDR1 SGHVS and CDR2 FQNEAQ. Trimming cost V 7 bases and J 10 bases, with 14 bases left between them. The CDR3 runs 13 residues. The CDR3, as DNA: TGTGCCAGCAAAGGAGGGATTGGGTCACCCCTCCACTTT. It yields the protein CASKGGIGSPLHF.

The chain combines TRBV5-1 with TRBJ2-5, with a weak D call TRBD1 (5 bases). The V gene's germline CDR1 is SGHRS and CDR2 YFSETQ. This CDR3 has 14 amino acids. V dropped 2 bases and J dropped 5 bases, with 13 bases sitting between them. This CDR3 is CASSFTRVEETQYF. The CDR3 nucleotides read TGCGCCAGCAGCTTTACCAGGGTCGAGGAGACCCAGTACTTC. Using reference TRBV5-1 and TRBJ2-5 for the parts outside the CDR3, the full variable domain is KAGVTQTPRYLIKTRGQQVTLSCSPISGHRSVSWYQQTPGQGLQFLFEYFSETQRNKGNFPGRFSGRQFSNSRSEMNVSTLELGDSALYLCASSFTRVEETQYFGPGTRLLVL.

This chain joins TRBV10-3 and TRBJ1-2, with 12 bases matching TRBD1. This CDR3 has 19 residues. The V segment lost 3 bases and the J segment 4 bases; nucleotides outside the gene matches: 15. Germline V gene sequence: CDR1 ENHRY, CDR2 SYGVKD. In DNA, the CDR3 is TGTGCCATCAGTGACCAGTCCGGGACAGGGGGCACCGGGGGCTATGGCTACACCTTC. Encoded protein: CAISDQSGTGGTGGYGYTF.

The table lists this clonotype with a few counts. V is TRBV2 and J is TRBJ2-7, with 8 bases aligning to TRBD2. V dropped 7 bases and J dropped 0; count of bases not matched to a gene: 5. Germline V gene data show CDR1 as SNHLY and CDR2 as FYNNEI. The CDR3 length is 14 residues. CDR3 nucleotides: TGTGCCAGCAACATTGGACTAGCCTCCTACGAGCAGTACTTC. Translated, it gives CASNIGLASYEQYF.

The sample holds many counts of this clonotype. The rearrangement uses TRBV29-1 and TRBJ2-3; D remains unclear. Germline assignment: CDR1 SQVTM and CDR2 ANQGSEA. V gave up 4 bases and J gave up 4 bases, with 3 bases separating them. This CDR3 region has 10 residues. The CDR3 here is CSVGPDTQYF. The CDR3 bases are TGCAGCGTTGGCCCAGATACGCAGTATTTT.